This TCR beta chain derives from a study of cytomegalovirus exposure and HLA in healthy donors. The primer mix had 60 Vbeta and 13 Jbeta primers. Clones were sequenced by immunoSEQ multiplex PCR, and TCRdb holds only the in-frame ones, with some missing. The data show some 120,000 clones, about 59% seen once. The receptor was isolated from a woman aged 40 to 50 in good health and CMV-seropositive. The specimen sequenced was PBMCs.

The CDR3 loop reads CSAQGANTEAFF. In DNA, the CDR3 is TGCAGCGCACAGGGGGCGAACACTGAAGCTTTCTTT. The V call is TRBV29-1, the J call TRBJ1-1; TRBD1 aligns across 9 bases. V lost 7 bases to trimming and J lost 1 base; unmatched junction nucleotides: 1. This CDR3 has 12 residues. Germline V gene sequence: CDR1 SQVTM, CDR2 ANQGSEA.